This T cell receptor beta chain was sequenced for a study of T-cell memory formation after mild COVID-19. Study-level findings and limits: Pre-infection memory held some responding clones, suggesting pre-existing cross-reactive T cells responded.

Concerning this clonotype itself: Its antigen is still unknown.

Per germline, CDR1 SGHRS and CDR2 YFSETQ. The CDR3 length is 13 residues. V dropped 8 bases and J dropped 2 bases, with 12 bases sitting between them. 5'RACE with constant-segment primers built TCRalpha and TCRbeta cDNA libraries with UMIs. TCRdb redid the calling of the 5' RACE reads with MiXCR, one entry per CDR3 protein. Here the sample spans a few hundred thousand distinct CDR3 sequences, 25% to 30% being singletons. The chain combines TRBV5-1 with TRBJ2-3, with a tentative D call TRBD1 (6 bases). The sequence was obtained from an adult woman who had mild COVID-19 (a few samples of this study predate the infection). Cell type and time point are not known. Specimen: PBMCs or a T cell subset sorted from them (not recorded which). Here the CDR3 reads CASSRDNTDTQYF. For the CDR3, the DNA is TGCGCCAGTTCCCGGGACAACACAGATACGCAGTATTTT.